This T cell receptor beta chain was captured in a study of T cells after yellow fever vaccination. On the study more broadly: Preparation of fractions with low cell numbers was performed using SMART-Seq v4 Ultra Low Input. Whole-study findings and limits: There was a small share of clonotypes that showed up in both the CD4 and CD8 compartments. Among primary-vaccination clones, most reappeared after the booster, at 96% for CD4 and more than 85% for CD8.

This clonotype was seen only a few times. The antigen is undetermined. TCRdb processed the 5' RACE reads anew with MiXCR; each CDR3 protein has one entry. The sample lists hundreds of thousands of distinct CDR3 sequences; approximately 19% were seen once. This CDR3 spans 15 amino acids. The rearrangement links TRBV21-1 to TRBJ1-1. TRBV21-1 is a recognized pseudogene. Sequencing was performed on PBMCs, taken before the yellow fever booster vaccination. The TCR comes from a man between 18 and 29 years old who received the YFV17D yellow fever vaccine. The DNA for the CDR3 is TGTGCCAGCAGCAAAGAGGGCAAAATGAACACTGAAGCTTTCTTT. This sequence encodes CASSKEGKMNTEAFF.